These 23 T cell receptor beta chains came from one sample sequenced in a study of shared clonotypes between healthy human individuals. Produced via immunoSEQ multiplex PCR; TCRdb's table is partial and in-frame only. The data contain more than 450,000 clones, 79% of them singletons. Sequencing was carried out using PBMCs. The source of these receptors is a woman in her forties in good health. Some clones in this sample may be carry-over from other donors' samples.

The chain employs TRBV6-6 and TRBJ1-1; D is perhaps TRBD1 (5 bases). V lost 8 bases, J lost 9 bases, and 16 bases lay in between. The CDR3 extends over 12 amino acids. Germline V CDR1 and CDR2: MNHNY, SVGAGI (reference sequence). This CDR3 reads CASSPGRTKAFF. Here the CDR3 DNA reads TGTGCCAGCTCCCCGGGGCGGACTAAAGCTTTCTTT.

The chain uses TRBV28 and TRBJ2-3; D gene uncertain. V shed 5 bases and J shed 8 bases, with 11 bases lying between them. This CDR3 has 12 amino acids. CDR1 is MDHEN and CDR2 is SYDVKM in the germline V gene. The CDR3 here is CASSPRYVTQYF. The CDR3 DNA sequence: TGTGCCAGCAGTCCCCGATACGTTACGCAGTATTTT.

This clone has only a few counts. The rearrangement links TRBV11-2 to TRBJ2-1, with 8 bases that match TRBD2. Germline V lookup: CDR1 SGHAT, CDR2 FQNNGV. The CDR3 length is 14 residues. V shed 1 base and J 9 bases; nucleotides not matched to a gene: 5. The CDR3 spells CASSLAGGPSEQFF. DNA for the CDR3: TGTGCCAGCAGCTTAGCGGGAGGGCCGAGTGAGCAGTTCTTC.

The chain employs TRBV18 and TRBJ1-5, with TRBD1 as a possible D gene (5 bases). The CDR3 totals 14 residues. The germline V gene has CDR1 KGHSH and CDR2 LQKENI. Trimming stripped 8 bases from V and 5 bases from J, with 16 bases between. CDR3 in DNA: TGTGCCAGCACAAACGCGGGGCCCCATCAGCCCCAGCATTTT. It yields the protein CASTNAGPHQPQHF.

The chain uses TRBV11-1 and TRBJ1-5; 7 nucleotides match TRBD1. Germline V lookup: CDR1 SGHAT, CDR2 FQDESV (reference sequence). The CDR3 length is 16 residues. V shed 1 base, J shed 6 bases, and the junction held 9 bases outside the gene matches. The CDR3 spells CASSLGVGGEGQPQHF. In DNA form, the CDR3 reads TGTGCCAGCAGCTTAGGCGTAGGGGGCGAAGGTCAGCCCCAGCATTTT.

The chain employs TRBV10-3 and TRBJ2-3; no clear D gene. The CDR3 is 14 residues long. Trimming pared 3 bases from V and 4 bases from J, leaving 11 bases between. Per the germline V gene, CDR1 is ENHRY and CDR2 is SYGVKD. This chain's CDR3 is CAISDGVGADTQYF. CDR3 sequence (DNA): TGTGCCATCAGTGACGGAGTCGGCGCAGATACGCAGTATTTT.

The rearrangement links TRBV5-1 to TRBJ2-1, with D possibly matching TRBD2 (5 bases). Germline V gives CDR1 SGHRS, CDR2 YFSETQ. The CDR3 is 14 amino acids. V lost 0 bases and J 5 bases, leaving 9 bases between the germline ends. This chain's CDR3 is CASSLAAGDNEQFF. In DNA, the CDR3 is TGCGCCAGCAGCTTGGCCGCGGGTGACAATGAGCAGTTCTTC. Full variable domain (missing parts from reference TRBV5-1 and TRBJ2-1): KAGVTQTPRYLIKTRGQQVTLSCSPISGHRSVSWYQQTPGQGLQFLFEYFSETQRNKGNFPGRFSGRQFSNSRSEMNVSTLELGDSALYLCASSLAAGDNEQFFGPGTRLTVL.

This rearrangement joins TRBV5-1 to TRBJ2-2; 7 bases align to TRBD1. This CDR3 comprises 17 residues. V shed 0 bases and J 8 bases; nucleotides not matched to a gene: 13. Germline V lookup: CDR1 SGHRS, CDR2 YFSETQ. This chain's CDR3 is CASSLGLDRNRNGELFF. CDR3 DNA: TGCGCCAGCAGCTTGGGTTTGGACAGGAATAGGAATGGGGAGCTGTTTTTT. Full variable domain (remainder filled in from reference TRBV5-1 and TRBJ2-2): KAGVTQTPRYLIKTRGQQVTLSCSPISGHRSVSWYQQTPGQGLQFLFEYFSETQRNKGNFPGRFSGRQFSNSRSEMNVSTLELGDSALYLCASSLGLDRNRNGELFFGEGSRLTVL.

Comments on this clone: Distinct nucleotide sequences in the sample also encode this CDR3. The rearrangement uses TRBV7-8 and TRBJ1-1, with D possibly matching TRBD1 (5 bases). The germline CDR1 and CDR2 sequences are SGHVS and FQNEAQ. The length of the CDR3 is 14 residues. The ends were cut back, 1 base at V and 1 base at J, with 7 bases in the middle. CDR3 in amino acids: CASSLVGGNTEAFF. The CDR3 bases are TGTGCCAGCAGCTTAGTGGGGGGGAACACTGAAGCTTTCTTT.

Many counts were recorded for this clone. This rearrangement joins TRBV30 to TRBJ1-1; weak D call: TRBD1 (5 bases). In germline, CDR1 is GTSNPN, CDR2 SVGIG (reference sequence). Trimming cost V 8 bases and J 2 bases, with 15 bases left between them. The CDR3 consists of 13 residues. CDR3: CAGARWGNTEAFF. CDR3 nucleotide sequence: TGTGCCGGGGCCCGATGGGGTAACACTGAAGCTTTCTTT.

This clone was detected only a few times. The rearrangement joins TRBV19 to TRBJ1-2; 8 nucleotides align to TRBD1. This CDR3 contains 14 residues. Germline loops: CDR1 LNHDA, CDR2 SQIVND (reference sequence). V was pared by 6 bases and J by 2 bases, with 5 bases of the junction left unmatched. CDR3 nucleotide sequence: TGTGCCAGTAGAACGACAGGGGTCAACTATGGCTACACCTTC. It yields the protein CASRTTGVNYGYTF.

CDR3 nucleotides: TGTGCCAGCAGTACCCCAGCGGGGGGTAGCTCCTACGAGCAGTACTTC. Translated, it gives CASSTPAGGSSYEQYF. The V and J genes are TRBV27 and TRBJ2-7, with 9 bases identical to TRBD2. V shed 5 bases and J 0 bases; nucleotides not matched to a gene: 8. Germline-derived CDR1 and CDR2 are MNHEY and SMNVEV (reference sequence). The CDR3 has 16 amino acids.

This clone showed up just a few times. The genes are TRBV6-5 and TRBJ2-7, with TRBD1 matching over 7 bases. The V gene end was trimmed by 4 bases and the J gene end by 2 bases; junction bases not matched to a gene: 5. Germline CDR1 reads MNHEY; CDR2 reads SVGAGI. The CDR3 has 14 residues. CDR3 loop: CASSSHRGTYEQYF. The CDR3 DNA is TGTGCCAGCAGTTCCCACAGGGGAACCTACGAGCAGTACTTC.

The chain combines TRBV7-2 with TRBJ2-7, with a weak D call TRBD1 (6 bases). The germline V and J ends were trimmed by 0 bases and 7 bases, with 7 bases remaining between them. Germline CDR1 is SGHTA and CDR2 is FQGNSA. The CDR3 loop spans 12 amino acids. The CDR3 here is CASSLAQGEQYF. The DNA for the CDR3 is TGTGCCAGCAGCTTAGCGCAGGGGGAGCAGTACTTC.

This clone was picked up a small number of times. V is TRBV19 and J is TRBJ2-3; 9 bases map to TRBD1. Germline CDR1 reads LNHDA; CDR2 reads SQIVND (reference sequence). Unmatched junction bases numbered 12, after V lost 3 bases and J lost 2 bases. The CDR3 has 18 amino acids. The chain's CDR3 is CASSMQAGGTGTTDTQYF. The CDR3 bases are TGTGCCAGTAGTATGCAGGCAGGGGGGACAGGGACCACAGATACGCAGTATTTT.

The chain joins TRBV4-1 to TRBJ1-2; a possible D gene is TRBD1 (5 bases). V lost 1 base and J lost 8, with 11 bases in between. CDR1 is MGHRA, CDR2 YSYEKL, per germline. The CDR3 runs to 13 residues. CDR3 region: CASSQVGTEGYTF. The CDR3 DNA reads TGCGCCAGCAGCCAAGTAGGGACGGAGGGCTACACCTTC.

This chain joins TRBV11-2 and TRBJ2-1; D remains unclear. Germline V gene data show CDR1 as SGHAT and CDR2 as FQNNGV. The V and J ends lost 1 base and 2 bases respectively, with 6 bases between them. The CDR3 is made up of 14 amino acids. In DNA, the CDR3 is TGTGCCAGCAGCTTAGCGGACGCCTACAATGAGCAGTTCTTC. It is translated as CASSLADAYNEQFF.

The J gene is TRBJ2-7, the V gene TRBV15, with TRBD1 as a possible D gene (6 bases). Germline loops: CDR1 LNHNV, CDR2 YYDKDF (reference sequence). The CDR3 is 16 amino acids. Between the trimmed V and J ends, which lost 0 bases and 6 bases, there was a span of 18 bases. The CDR3 coding sequence is TGTGCCACCAGCAGAGATTACGGGACCAGGGGTGGCGAGCAGTACTTC. As protein: CATSRDYGTRGGEQYF.

The rearrangement links TRBV5-1 to TRBJ2-7, with D perhaps matching TRBD1 (6 bases). CDR3 length: 12 residues. Trimming shortened V by 7 bases and J by 1 base, and 9 bases separated the two germline ends. Germline loops: CDR1 SGHRS, CDR2 YFSETQ. The CDR3, as DNA: TGCGCCAGCGGACAGAGTTCCTACGAGCAGTACTTC. Amino acid sequence: CASGQSSYEQYF.

V gene TRBV11-2 combines with J gene TRBJ2-1; D gene ambiguous. Trimming removed 2 bases at V and 4 bases at J, with 6 bases between. The germline V gene has CDR1 SGHAT and CDR2 FQNNGV. The CDR3 length is 13 residues. The CDR3 nucleotides read TGTGCCAGCAGCTTACTTTTGTACAATGAGCAGTTCTTC. Its protein product is CASSLLLYNEQFF.

Regarding this clone: The missing conserved phenylalanine or tryptophan at the end of this CDR3 makes a read error likely. The rearrangement joins TRBV29-1 to TRBJ2-2; 7 bases are shared with TRBD2. Germline CDR1 is SQVTM and CDR2 is ANQGSEA. The CDR3 sequence is 14 residues long. The V gene end was trimmed by 6 bases and the J gene end by 0 bases; junction bases not matched to a gene: 4. The CDR3 DNA reads as TGCAGCGTCAGGACTAGTTCGAACACCGGGGAGCTGTTTTCT. As protein: CSVRTSSNTGELFS.

The CDR3 loop reads CASSPRRGSQNIQYF. The CDR3 region has the DNA TGCGCCAGCAGCCCGAGAAGGGGGTCTCAAAACATTCAGTACTTC. The chain recombines TRBV5-1 with TRBJ2-4; D may be TRBD1 (6 bases). Trimming cost V 4 bases and J 5 bases, with 16 bases left between them. In germline, CDR1 is SGHRS, CDR2 YFSETQ. The CDR3 covers 15 residues.

This chain joins TRBV4-2 and TRBJ2-2, with TRBD2 identical over 11 bases. The CDR3 has 18 residues. Germline-derived CDR1 and CDR2 are LGHNA and YNFKEQ. The V gene end was trimmed by 3 bases and the J gene end by 1 base; junction bases not matched to a gene: 7. The CDR3 bases are TGTGCCAGCAGCCATCCTGGGACTAGCGGCTGGAACACCGGGGAGCTGTTTTTT. As protein: CASSHPGTSGWNTGELFF.